This T cell receptor beta chain derives from a study of naive and memory T cell subsets. The study's findings and limits: In naive cells, over 90% of TCR sequences were seen only once.

Both TRBC1 and TRBC2 were covered by a beta constant-region primer of two equimolar oligonucleotides. An oligonucleotide with the SP2 primer and a 12-nucleotide UMI was ligated to the cDNA 3' end. TCRdb redid the calling of the UMI-ligation and nested PCR reads with MiXCR, one entry per CDR3 protein. Counted here are 140,000 to 150,000 distinct CDR3 sequences, about 17% occurring once; the ten biggest clones make up roughly 0.14%. Regarding this clonotype: No antigen is known for it.

CDR1 MNHNS and CDR2 SASEGT come from the germline V gene. Trimming removed 2 bases from V and 2 bases from J, with 13 bases in between. This CDR3 comprises 15 residues. The chain links TRBV6-1 to TRBJ2-7, with D perhaps matching TRBD1 (5 bases). This TCR was recovered from a human donor in good health. Sequences were obtained from naive CD4+ T cells from blood. The DNA for the CDR3 is TGTGCCAGCAGTGAACCGTGGGCAGGGACCTACGAGCAGTACTTC. This gives the protein CASSEPWAGTYEQYF.